This T cell receptor beta chain was captured by sequencing in a study of T cells in Graves' hyperthyroidism and ophthalmopathy. Study in general: Peripheral blood specimens were obtained at initial diagnosis, prior to any treatment. Study-wide results and limits: Among clonotypes expanded in thyroid above 0.001, most were also found in blood.

For this clonotype: Antigen: not known.

Under 3 months was the duration of disease in ophthalmopathy patients, who also had a Clinical Activity Score of at least 3 and a NOSPECS grade of at least 4. PBMCs were derived from roughly 9.6 ml fresh peripheral blood. Trimming at V came to 1 base and at J to 4 bases, leaving 4 bases not matched to a gene. From germline, CDR1 is SGHRS and CDR2 YFSETQ. CDR3 length equals 16 residues. Researchers took RNA transcripts and amplified the TCR beta CDR3 regions from them. First-round RT-PCR of the TCR CDR3 relied on the HTBI primer set. MiXCR, applied by TCRdb to the multiplex PCR reads, yields one record per CDR3 protein. The sample holds some 580,000 distinct CDR3 sequences, 16% seen once.

The sample comprised blood. The J gene is TRBJ2-5, the V gene TRBV5-1, with 13 bases that match TRBD2. The clonotype was recovered from a woman aged 40 to 50 with Graves' ophthalmopathy. DNA for the CDR3: TGCGCCAGCAGCTTGCCCGGACTAGCGGGAGCAGAGACCCAGTACTTC. Protein product: CASSLPGLAGAETQYF.